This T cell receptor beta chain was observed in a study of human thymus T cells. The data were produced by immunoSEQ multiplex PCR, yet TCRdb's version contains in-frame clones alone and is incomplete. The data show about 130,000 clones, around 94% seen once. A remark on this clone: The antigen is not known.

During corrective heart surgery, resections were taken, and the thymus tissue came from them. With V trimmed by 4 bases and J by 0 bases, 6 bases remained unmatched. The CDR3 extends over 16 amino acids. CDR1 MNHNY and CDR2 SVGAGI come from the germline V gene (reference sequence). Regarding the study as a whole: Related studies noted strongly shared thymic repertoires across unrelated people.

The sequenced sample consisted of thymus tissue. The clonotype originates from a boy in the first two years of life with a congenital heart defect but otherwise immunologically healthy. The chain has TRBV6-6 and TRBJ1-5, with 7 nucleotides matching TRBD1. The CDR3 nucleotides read TGTGCCAGCAGTTCCCGGGACAGCTATAGCAATCAGCCCCAGCATTTT. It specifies CASSSRDSYSNQPQHF.